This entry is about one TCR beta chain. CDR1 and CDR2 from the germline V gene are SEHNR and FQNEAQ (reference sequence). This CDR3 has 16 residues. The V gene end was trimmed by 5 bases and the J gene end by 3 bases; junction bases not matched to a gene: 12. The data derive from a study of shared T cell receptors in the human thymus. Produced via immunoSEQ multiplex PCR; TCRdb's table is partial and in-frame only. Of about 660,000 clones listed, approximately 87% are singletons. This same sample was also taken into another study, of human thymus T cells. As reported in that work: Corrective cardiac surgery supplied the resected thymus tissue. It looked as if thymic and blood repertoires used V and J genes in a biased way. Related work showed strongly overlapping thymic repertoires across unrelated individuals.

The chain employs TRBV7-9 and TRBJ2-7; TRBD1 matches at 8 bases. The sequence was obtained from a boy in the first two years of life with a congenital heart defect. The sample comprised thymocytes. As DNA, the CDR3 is TGTGCCAGCAGCCCCACCTCCCGGACAGGGAGCTACGAGCAGTACTTC. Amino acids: CASSPTSRTGSYEQYF.